What follows are 30 T cell receptor beta chains derived from one specimen sequenced in a study of shared clonotypes between healthy human individuals. Profiled with immunoSEQ multiplex PCR; TCRdb holds only in-frame clones, not every one. The sample lists about 1.5 million clones, under 99% seen once, with 0.45% in the top ten. Sequences were obtained from naive CD4+ T cells sorted from blood. Subset here: CD45RA+ positively selected. These TCRs come from a man aged 25-45 years in good health.

The V call is TRBV30, the J call TRBJ1-2; no clear D. The CDR3 has 12 residues. Trimming removed 0 bases at V and 13 bases at J, with 15 bases between. CDR1 and CDR2 (germline): GTSNPN, SVGIG (reference sequence). CDR3 DNA: TGTGCCTGGAGTGTATCTTTGCGGGCGGGCACCTTC. Protein product: CAWSVSLRAGTF.

Turning to this clone: Other DNA variants within this sample encode the same CDR3. V gene TRBV9 combines with J gene TRBJ2-2; 7 nucleotides match TRBD1. Germline values: CDR1 SGDLS, CDR2 YYNGEE. The CDR3 length is 15 residues. With V trimmed by 4 bases and J by 1 base, 4 bases remained unmatched. CDR3 region: CASSTRQGNTGELFF. The CDR3 region has the DNA TGTGCCAGCAGCACTCGACAGGGGAACACCGGGGAGCTGTTTTTT.

CDR3 bases: TGCGCCAGCAGCTTGTTGGGAACCGATGAAAAACTGTTTTTT. It is translated as CASSLLGTDEKLFF. The chain carries TRBV5-1 and TRBJ1-4; D unresolved. Germline CDR1 reads SGHRS; CDR2 reads YFSETQ. Trimming removed 1 base from V and 6 bases from J, with 10 bases in between. The CDR3 runs 14 residues.

The V and J genes are TRBV7-2 and TRBJ2-2, with 7 bases matching TRBD1. The CDR3 loop spans 15 amino acids. Germline assignment: CDR1 SGHTA and CDR2 FQGNSA. V shed 1 base, J shed 6 bases, and the junction held 5 bases outside the gene matches. In DNA form, the CDR3 reads TGTGCCAGCAGCTTAGTGGGACAGATCGCCGGGGAGCTGTTTTTT. Its translation is CASSLVGQIAGELFF.

This clone showed up just once. V is TRBV27 and J is TRBJ2-3; tentatively, D is TRBD1 (6 bases). CDR3 length: 14 amino acids. Trimming shortened V by 8 bases and J by 4 bases, and 16 bases separated the two germline ends. CDR1 and CDR2 (germline): MNHEY, SMNVEV (reference sequence). CDR3 nucleotide sequence: TGTGCCAGCTGCCACACAGGGCCCCCAGATACGCAGTATTTT. Its translation is CASCHTGPPDTQYF.

This chain links TRBV10-3 with TRBJ2-3, with 9 positions matching TRBD2. The V and J ends lost 8 bases and 2 bases, in that order; junction bases with no gene match: 5. The CDR3 length is 14 residues. Looked up from germline, CDR1 is ENHRY and CDR2 is SYGVKD. The CDR3 sequence: CAIASGVLTDTQYF. CDR3 DNA sequence: TGTGCCATCGCTAGCGGGGTACTCACAGATACGCAGTATTTT.

The V gene is TRBV6-5, the J gene TRBJ2-1, with D maybe TRBD2 (5 bases). The CDR3 runs 12 residues. Trimming removed 6 bases from V and 8 bases from J, with 11 bases in between. Germline values: CDR1 MNHEY, CDR2 SVGAGI. CDR3 amino acids: CASSVAGDEQFF. The DNA for the CDR3 is TGTGCCAGCAGCGTGGCCGGGGATGAGCAGTTCTTC.

The chain combines TRBV13 with TRBJ2-1; D may be TRBD1 (6 bases). Trimming shortened V by 5 bases and J by 5 bases, and 16 bases separated the two germline ends. This CDR3 contains 15 residues. Germline V gives CDR1 PRHDT, CDR2 FYEKMQ (reference sequence). CDR3 coding DNA: TGTGCCAGCAGCCGCGCAGGGGAAACGAACAATGAGCAGTTCTTC. Translated: CASSRAGETNNEQFF.

This clone appeared a single time. This sequence joins TRBV29-1 and TRBJ2-7; no clear D gene. V shed 4 bases and J shed 3 bases, with 16 bases lying between them. This CDR3 is 14 amino acids long. The germline CDR1 and CDR2 sequences are SQVTM and ANQGSEA. The CDR3 sequence is CSVGLGSSLYEQYF. CDR3 DNA sequence: TGCAGCGTTGGACTCGGATCTTCCCTCTACGAGCAGTACTTC.

The chain uses TRBV30 and TRBJ2-7, with 7 nucleotides matching TRBD1. V shed 8 bases, J shed 3 bases, and the junction held 4 bases outside the gene matches. The CDR3 loop spans 11 amino acids. Germline V CDR1 and CDR2: GTSNPN, SVGIG (reference sequence). The CDR3 region has the DNA TGTGCCGGGACAGTCCTCTACGAGCAGTACTTC. It yields the protein CAGTVLYEQYF.

The chain employs TRBV5-1 and TRBJ2-7; TRBD2 aligns across 9 bases. V shed 4 bases and J 5 bases; nucleotides not matched to a gene: 7. The CDR3 runs 14 residues. Germline V gives CDR1 SGHRS, CDR2 YFSETQ. The CDR3 DNA follows: TGCGCCAGCAGCCCCTCGTCTAGCGGGAACGAGCAGTACTTC. It is translated as CASSPSSSGNEQYF.

The rearrangement uses TRBV7-2 and TRBJ1-2; D is uncertain. Trimming removed 4 bases at V and 4 bases at J, with 7 bases between. This CDR3 contains 12 residues. Germline CDR1 SGHTA, CDR2 FQGNSA. CDR3: CASSWLGYGYTF. The DNA of the CDR3 is TGTGCCAGCAGCTGGTTGGGCTATGGCTACACCTTC.

This clone has a single count. The chain joins TRBV10-3 to TRBJ2-1; D unresolved. CDR3 length: 15 residues. CDR1 and CDR2 from the germline V gene are ENHRY and SYGVKD. V was shortened by 4 bases and J by 0 bases, with 10 bases between the two germline ends. CDR3 DNA sequence: TGTGCCATCAGTGTTCTTGAGAGCTCCTACAATGAGCAGTTCTTC. Its protein is CAISVLESSYNEQFF.

This chain links TRBV4-1 with TRBJ2-1, with 9 nucleotides matching TRBD2. The V and J ends lost 4 bases and 2 bases, in that order; junction bases with no gene match: 9. The CDR3 contains 17 residues. CDR1 is MGHRA and CDR2 is YSYEKL in the germline V gene. CDR3 bases: TGCGCCAGCAGCCCCCCAGCGGGAGGACTTCCCTACAATGAGCAGTTCTTC. Translation: CASSPPAGGLPYNEQFF.

This chain connects TRBV7-9 to TRBJ2-1; D not certain. This CDR3 has 15 amino acids. Germline CDR1 is SEHNR and CDR2 is FQNEAQ (reference sequence). V was clipped by 2 bases and J by 3 bases, with 11 bases between them. CDR3 region: CASSLPGTLYNEQFF. As DNA, the CDR3 is TGTGCCAGCAGCTTACCAGGTACACTCTACAATGAGCAGTTCTTC.

The chain is built from TRBV11-2 and TRBJ2-7, with D hard to call. CDR1 is SGHAT, CDR2 FQNNGV, per germline. CDR3 length: 15 residues. V lost 0 bases and J 5 bases, leaving 14 bases between the germline ends. CDR3 sequence reads: CASSLELIGSHEQYF. The CDR3 coding sequence is TGTGCCAGCAGCTTAGAACTGATAGGATCCCACGAGCAGTACTTC.

This clone appeared a single time. This sample also contains other DNA sequences that code for the same CDR3. The chain links TRBV29-1 to TRBJ1-1, with unresolved D. The V gene's germline CDR1 is SQVTM and CDR2 ANQGSEA. The CDR3 sequence is 12 residues long. V was clipped by 4 bases and J by 1 base, with 7 bases between them. The CDR3 here is CSVGRENTEAFF. CDR3 in DNA: TGCAGCGTTGGTCGGGAGAACACTGAAGCTTTCTTT.

The chain employs TRBV19 and TRBJ1-2, with 11 nucleotides matching TRBD1. The CDR3 sequence is 13 residues long. The germline V gene has CDR1 LNHDA and CDR2 SQIVND (reference sequence). Germline trimming cut 4 bases from V and 10 bases from J; bases unmatched to any gene: 5. The CDR3 DNA sequence: TGTGCCAGTAGTAGGGACAGGGGGTCCCACTACACCTTC. It translates to CASSRDRGSHYTF.

The chain employs TRBV28 and TRBJ2-7; 7 nucleotides match TRBD1. After removal of 3 bases from V and 2 bases from J, the junction contained 4 bases not matched to a gene. This CDR3 has 14 amino acids. Germline V gene data show CDR1 as MDHEN and CDR2 as SYDVKM. In nucleotides, the CDR3 is TGTGCCAGCAGTTTCACGCAGGGGGCCTACGAGCAGTACTTC. Protein product: CASSFTQGAYEQYF. The variable domain in full, with the rest retrieved from reference TRBV28 and TRBJ2-7, is DVKVTQSSRYLVKRTGEKVFLECVQDMDHENMFWYRQDPGLGLRLIYFSYDVKMKEKGDIPEGYSVSREKKERFSLILESASTNQTSMYLCASSFTQGAYEQYFGPGTRLTVT.

The V and J genes are TRBV14 and TRBJ2-1; TRBD2 aligns across 9 bases. This CDR3 is built from 20 residues. Per germline, CDR1 SGHDN and CDR2 FVKESK. Trimming removed 4 bases from V and 0 bases from J; junction bases left unmatched: 16. CDR3 sequence: CASSPLRGKREANSYNEQFF. CDR3 coding DNA: TGTGCCAGCAGCCCCCTGAGGGGGAAGCGGGAGGCAAACTCCTACAATGAGCAGTTCTTC. Full variable domain (missing parts from reference TRBV14 and TRBJ2-1): EAGVTQFPSHSVIEKGQTVTLRCDPISGHDNLYWYRRVMGKEIKFLLHFVKESKQDESGMPNNRFLAERTGGTYSTLKVQPAELEDSGVYFCASSPLRGKREANSYNEQFFGPGTRLTVL.

Details on this clone: Other nucleotide sequences in the sample specify the same CDR3. This sequence joins TRBV7-9 and TRBJ1-1; no clear D gene. V was shortened by 3 bases and J by 1 base, with 6 bases between the two germline ends. This CDR3 has 13 residues. CDR1 is SEHNR, CDR2 FQNEAQ, per germline (reference sequence). CDR3 nucleotide sequence: TGTGCCAGCAGCTTGGGCACGAACACTGAAGCTTTCTTT. Translation: CASSLGTNTEAFF.

The chain carries TRBV5-1 and TRBJ2-3; D unresolved. The V gene lost 4 bases and the J gene lost 4 bases, with 22 bases spanning the gap. This CDR3 is built from 17 residues. Germline loops: CDR1 SGHRS, CDR2 YFSETQ. CDR3 sequence reads: CASSLKSPGRGADTQYF. CDR3 in DNA: TGCGCCAGCAGCCTAAAGTCGCCCGGACGAGGCGCAGATACGCAGTATTTT. The whole variable domain, remainder taken from reference TRBV5-1 and TRBJ2-3, is KAGVTQTPRYLIKTRGQQVTLSCSPISGHRSVSWYQQTPGQGLQFLFEYFSETQRNKGNFPGRFSGRQFSNSRSEMNVSTLELGDSALYLCASSLKSPGRGADTQYFGPGTRLTVL.

The chain is built from TRBV19 and TRBJ1-1; TRBD1 agrees at 11 bases. The CDR3 is made up of 13 amino acids. The V and J ends lost 6 bases and 7 bases, in that order; junction bases with no gene match: 4. Germline V lookup: CDR1 LNHDA, CDR2 SQIVND (reference sequence). The CDR3 sequence: CASRGQGDFEAFF. DNA for the CDR3: TGTGCCAGTAGGGGACAGGGGGATTTTGAAGCTTTCTTT.

This chain uses TRBV5-1 with TRBJ2-3, with 12 positions matching TRBD2. CDR1 is SGHRS, CDR2 YFSETQ, per germline. With V trimmed by 1 base and J by 5 bases, 8 bases remained unmatched. The CDR3 loop spans 17 amino acids. The CDR3 loop reads CASSLSTSGRLEDTQYF. The CDR3 DNA follows: TGCGCCAGCAGCTTGTCCACTAGCGGGAGGTTAGAAGATACGCAGTATTTT.

This chain joins TRBV5-1 and TRBJ2-2, with 10 nucleotides matching TRBD1. CDR1 SGHRS and CDR2 YFSETQ come from the germline V gene. The V and J ends lost 0 bases and 3 bases, in that order; junction bases with no gene match: 8. This CDR3 is 18 amino acids long. CDR3 sequence reads: CASSLEVTDRGYTGELFF. Here the CDR3 DNA reads TGCGCCAGCAGCTTGGAGGTTACGGACAGGGGGTACACCGGGGAGCTGTTTTTT.

Concerning this clone: The sample contains more than one DNA sequence encoding this CDR3. The chain has TRBV9 and TRBJ2-1, with D hard to call. CDR3 length: 14 amino acids. The V end lost 0 bases, the J end lost 3 bases, and 7 bases lay between the germline ends. CDR1 and CDR2 (germline): SGDLS, YYNGEE. The CDR3 sequence: CASSVATGYNEQFF. The DNA of the CDR3 is TGTGCCAGCAGCGTAGCTACGGGCTACAATGAGCAGTTCTTC.

The chain carries TRBV7-9 and TRBJ2-3; D possibly uses TRBD1 or TRBD2 (5 bases each). The germline CDR1 and CDR2 sequences are SEHNR and FQNEAQ (reference sequence). The CDR3 is 15 amino acids. The V gene lost 0 bases and the J gene lost 8 bases, with 15 bases spanning the gap. CDR3 amino acids: CASSLAGVDPGTQYF. The CDR3 DNA is TGTGCCAGCAGCTTAGCGGGGGTCGATCCTGGTACGCAGTATTTT.

The chain links TRBV5-1 to TRBJ2-2; TRBD1 matches 9 bases. Germline CDR1 is SGHRS and CDR2 is YFSETQ. The V gene end was trimmed by 4 bases and the J gene end by 6 bases; junction bases not matched to a gene: 10. The CDR3 is 16 residues long. The CDR3 protein is CASSPGTGLWAGELFF. In DNA, the CDR3 is TGCGCCAGCAGCCCGGGGACAGGGCTATGGGCCGGGGAGCTGTTTTTT.

The gene calls are TRBV6-6 and TRBJ2-7, with 7 bases identical to TRBD1. Germline V gene lookup returns CDR1 MNHNY and CDR2 SVGAGI (reference sequence). The CDR3 sequence is 12 residues long. The CDR3 sequence: CATQGLDYEQYF. CDR3 DNA: TGTGCAACACAGGGGTTGGACTACGAGCAGTACTTC.

This chain joins TRBV7-2 and TRBJ2-7, with 8 bases fitting TRBD2. J was trimmed by 0 bases and V by 5 bases; bases with no gene match: 6. The CDR3 loop spans 15 amino acids. Per the germline V gene, CDR1 is SGHTA and CDR2 is FQGNSA. In DNA form, the CDR3 reads TGTGCCAGCAGCAGCACTAGCGGATACTCCTACGAGCAGTACTTC. Amino acids: CASSSTSGYSYEQYF.